The rows below give T cell receptor beta chains drawn from one sample of a study of blood T cell repertoires in COVID-19. TCRdb's table, derived via immunoSEQ multiplex PCR, lists solely in-frame clones and lacks some. The profile shows around 140,000 clones, about 85% of them singletons. The specimen was peripheral blood. Receptors originate from a human donor with COVID-19, enrolled during active disease. The donor label of this sample is uncertain. Both conserved end residues are part of each CDR3. A D gene is named only where the DNA matches it firmly. A row's size may be missing; if present it is once, few, many or a size class.

J | V | D | size | DNA | CDR3
TRBJ1-2 | TRBV27 | TRBD1 | NA | TGTGCCAGCAGTTTAGGCCAGGGGGGCGGCTACACCTTC | CASSLGQGGGYTF
TRBJ1-1 | TRBV7-9 | TRBD1 | NA | TGTGCCAGCAGCGACCGACAGGGACAGCAGAACACTGAAGCTTTCTTT | CASSDRQGQQNTEAFF
TRBJ2-6 | TRBV7-6 | TRBD2 | once | TGTGCCAGCAGCCTCCTTAGCGGGGCGAGCTCTGGGGCCAACGTCCTGACTTTC | CASSLLSGASSGANVLTF
TRBJ1-6 | TRBV14 | NA | NA | TGTGCCAGCAGCCAAGAACTCAGGGGCGGGTCACCCCTCCACTTT | CASSQELRGGSPLHF
TRBJ1-3 | TRBV13 | NA | NA | TGTGCCAGCAGCTTAGGGCTGGGCCGAAACACCATATATTTT | CASSLGLGRNTIYF
TRBJ1-2 | TRBV7-9 | NA | NA | TGTGCCAGCAGCTTGAGGGATGGGTATGGCTACACCTTC | CASSLRDGYGYTF
TRBJ1-1 | TRBV2 | NA | NA | TGTGCCAGCAGTGAAAGTGAGATCAGGGGAACTGAAGCTTTCTTT | CASSESEIRGTEAFF
TRBJ1-5 | TRBV5-4 | TRBD1 | NA | TGTGCCAGCAGCTTGCCACAGGGGGCCGTTTATAGCAATCAGCCCCAGCATTTT | CASSLPQGAVYSNQPQHF
TRBJ1-1 | TRBV5-1 | TRBD1 | NA | TGCGCCAGCAGCTTGGCCGGGACAGAGAACACTGAAGCTTTCTTT | CASSLAGTENTEAFF
TRBJ2-7 | TRBV18 | TRBD1 | NA | TGTGCCAGCTCACCTGAGACAGGGGGCGCCGAGCAGTACTTC | CASSPETGGAEQYF
TRBJ1-5 | TRBV28 | TRBD1 | once | TGTGCCAGCAACCCGACAGGGATCTATAGCAATCAGCCCCAGCATTTT | CASNPTGIYSNQPQHF
TRBJ1-2 | TRBV5-1 | NA | NA | TGCGCCAGCAGCTTGGAGGGCAGGGGTAACTATGGCTACACCTTC | CASSLEGRGNYGYTF
TRBJ1-2 | TRBV19 | NA | NA | TGTGCCAGTAGTATTCTCGACAGAGCTAATGGCTACACCTTC | CASSILDRANGYTF
TRBJ2-2 | TRBV25-1 | TRBD1 | NA | TGTGCCAGCAGTAAAACAGGGGGCGCGGCCGGGGAGCTGTTTTTT | CASSKTGGAAGELFF
TRBJ1-1 | TRBV5-1 | NA | once | TGCGCCAGCAGCTACCCTAGGGAGGGGCGAGGAGAAGCTTTCTTT | CASSYPREGRGEAFF
TRBJ1-2 | TRBV6-1 | NA | NA | TGTGCCAGCAGTGAAGGGACAGCATCTCCGGGCTACACCTTC | CASSEGTASPGYTF
TRBJ1-5 | TRBV6-6 | NA | NA | TGTGCCAGCAGTTACTCCCCCGGGAACCAGCCCCAGCATTTT | CASSYSPGNQPQHF
TRBJ2-1 | TRBV3-1/TRBV3-2 | TRBD2 | NA | TGTGCCAGCAGCCTAGCGGGACAAAACTACAATGAGCAGTTCTTC | CASSLAGQNYNEQFF
TRBJ2-1 | TRBV7-9 | NA | NA | TGTGCCAGCAGCTTAGCGGGGGGCAATGAGCAGTTCTTC | CASSLAGGNEQFF
TRBJ1-1 | TRBV5-1 | TRBD1 | NA | TGCGCCAGCAGCTTGACAGGGGACCCTGATGAAGCTTTCTTT | CASSLTGDPDEAFF
TRBJ2-7 | TRBV7-3 | TRBD2 | many | TGTGCCAGCAGCGTTTATGGGGGAGGGGACGAGCAGTACTTC | CASSVYGGGDEQYF
TRBJ1-4 | TRBV7-8 | NA | NA | TGTGCCAGCAGCTTAGTTGTCAGGGGTGCAACTAATGAAAAACTGTTTTTT | CASSLVVRGATNEKLFF
TRBJ2-7 | TRBV12-5 | TRBD1 | NA | TGTGCTAGTGGTTTGGTACAGGGGTCGTTCTACGAGCAGTACTTC | CASGLVQGSFYEQYF
TRBJ1-6 | TRBV15 | NA | few | TGTGCCACCAGCAGAGAGGCAGATTCACCCCTCCACTTT | CATSREADSPLHF
TRBJ2-5 | TRBV3-1/TRBV3-2 | NA | NA | TGTGCCAGCAGCCGTACCCAAATGGGACTCCTCGGAGAGACCCAGTACTTC | CASSRTQMGLLGETQYF
TRBJ2-7 | TRBV30 | NA | NA | TGTGCCTGGAGATTTCGCAAGGGGGACTCCTACGAGCAGTACTTC | CAWRFRKGDSYEQYF
TRBJ1-5 | TRBV12-3/TRBV12-4 | NA | NA | TGTGCCAGCAACCGGGGGGGGAGGATAAACCAGCATTTT | CASNRGGRINQHF
TRBJ1-1 | TRBV12-3/TRBV12-4 | NA | NA | TGTGCCAGCAGCCTAGCAGGCTCTAAAGCTTTCTTT | CASSLAGSKAFF
TRBJ2-7 | TRBV18 | NA | NA | TGTGCCAGCTCACCACCTCAAGGACACCGATACGAGCAGTACTTC | CASSPPQGHRYEQYF
TRBJ1-3 | TRBV5-1 | TRBD1 | NA | TGCGCCAGCAGCTTGGCATTGGGACAGGGAGGCAACACCATATATTTT | CASSLALGQGGNTIYF
TRBJ1-3 | TRBV15 | NA | NA | TGTGCCACCAGCAGTAGAATTGAGTCTGGAAACACCATATATTTT | CATSSRIESGNTIYF
TRBJ2-7 | TRBV7-6 | NA | NA | TGTGCCACCCTGCCGGACAGTGGGTCCTACGAGCAGTACTTC | CATLPDSGSYEQYF
TRBJ2-2 | TRBV5-4 | TRBD2 | once | TGTGCCAGCAGCTTGACGCGGGGGGGAGATACCGGGGAGCTGTTTTTT | CASSLTRGGDTGELFF
TRBJ2-7 | TRBV11-2 | NA | NA | TGTGCCAGCAGCTTAACCGGAGGGGTCCCCTACGAGCAGTACTTC | CASSLTGGVPYEQYF
TRBJ2-3 | TRBV2 | NA | NA | TGTGCCAGCACCCGCGCCGGGAGACCTACAGATACGCAGTATTTT | CASTRAGRPTDTQYF
TRBJ1-2 | TRBV5-1 | NA | NA | TGCGCCAGCAGCCCATCGACAGGATCAAACTATGGCTACACCTTC | CASSPSTGSNYGYTF
TRBJ2-4 | TRBV3-1/TRBV3-2 | TRBD2 | NA | TGTGCCAGCAGCCAGACAGCGGGGGTGCCAGCCAAAAACATTCAGTACTTC | CASSQTAGVPAKNIQYF
TRBJ2-5 | TRBV7-7 | NA | NA | TGTGCTAGCAGCTTAGCGCTCGGGTTTGGAGAGACCCAGTACTTC | CASSLALGFGETQYF
TRBJ1-2 | TRBV28 | NA | NA | TGTGCCAGCAGTTTATCCGGGACACTCCATGGCTACACCTTC | CASSLSGTLHGYTF
TRBJ1-2 | TRBV11-2 | NA | NA | TGTGCCAGCAGCTTGGGGGGGTTTAGCTATGGCTACACCTTC | CASSLGGFSYGYTF
TRBJ1-1 | TRBV6-5 | NA | NA | TGTGCCAGCAGTCGCGACAGAGTCACTGAAGCTTTCTTT | CASSRDRVTEAFF
TRBJ2-5 | TRBV24-1 | TRBD1 | NA | TGTGAGACACCGGGACAGGTGAAAGAGACCCAGTACTTC | CETPGQVKETQYF
TRBJ2-7 | TRBV7-8 | TRBD2 | NA | TGTGCCAGCAGCTTAGCCCTCCTAGCGGGACTGGACGAGCAGTACTTC | CASSLALLAGLDEQYF
TRBJ2-2 | TRBV7-9 | NA | NA | TGTGCCAGCAGCCCGCTGGGCGCCGGGGAGCTGTTTTTT | CASSPLGAGELFF
TRBJ2-3 | TRBV10-3 | TRBD1 | NA | TGTGCCGCCCGGACAGGGATGGAAGATACGCAGTATTTT | CAARTGMEDTQYF
TRBJ1-2 | TRBV6-5 | TRBD1 | NA | TGTGCCAGCAGCACCCCGACAGGGACAAATAATGGCTACACCTTC | CASSTPTGTNNGYTF
TRBJ2-7 | TRBV10-2 | NA | NA | TGCGCCAGCAGTGAGGCAGTAACCTACGAGCAGTACTTC | CASSEAVTYEQYF
TRBJ2-7 | TRBV15 | TRBD2 | NA | TGTGCCACCAGCACGAGACTAGCGGGGAGCTCCTACGAGCAGTACTTC | CATSTRLAGSSYEQYF
TRBJ2-5 | TRBV3-1/TRBV3-2 | NA | NA | TGTGCCAGCAGCCAAGGTGCTCACGGAGGGGAGACCCAGTACTTC | CASSQGAHGGETQYF
TRBJ2-2 | TRBV2 | TRBD1 | NA | TGTGCCAGCAGTGATGACAGGGGCAGGACCGGGGAGCTGTTTTTT | CASSDDRGRTGELFF
TRBJ1-1 | TRBV19 | NA | NA | TGTGCCACTAAAGTAGTAACATACAGGGACACTGAAGCTTTCTTT | CATKVVTYRDTEAFF